This T cell receptor beta chain was documented in a study of shared clonotypes between healthy human individuals. Data came from immunoSEQ multiplex PCR; TCRdb stores just in-frame clones and leaves some out. The table includes fewer than 850,000 clones, roughly 88% detected once. A single count supports this clone. The trim removed 2 bases at V and 8 bases at J, leaving 5 bases unmatched. The germline CDR1 and CDR2 sequences are SGHRS and YFSETQ. The CDR3 is 15 residues long. The V call is TRBV5-1, the J call TRBJ2-2; 11 nucleotides align to TRBD2. Sequenced material: memory CD8+ T cells from PBMCs. As to subset: CD45RO+ cells pooled with CCR7-negative TemRA cells. The origin of this receptor is a man between 18 and 35 years old in good health. Some clones in this sample may be carry-over from other donors' samples. CDR3 nucleotide sequence: TGCGCCAGCAGCTTCGGGACTAGCGGTGCGGGGGAGCTGTTTTTT. Amino acids: CASSFGTSGAGELFF. Full variable domain (rest looked up from reference TRBV5-1 and TRBJ2-2): KAGVTQTPRYLIKTRGQQVTLSCSPISGHRSVSWYQQTPGQGLQFLFEYFSETQRNKGNFPGRFSGRQFSNSRSEMNVSTLELGDSALYLCASSFGTSGAGELFFGEGSRLTVL.